This TCR beta chain was identified in a study of blood T cell repertoires in COVID-19. Study context: There were acute and convalescent COVID-19 samples, and they came from the United States, Italy and Spain. T cells, B-cell-depleted T cells, or PBMCs provided the cDNA or gDNA that served as material.

Repertoires were generated with immunoSEQ multiplex PCR, while TCRdb's copy carries only in-frame clones and drops some. The table shows a few hundred thousand clones, with 88% occurring only once. This clone was picked up one time. V lost 3 bases and J 2 bases, leaving 16 bases between the germline ends. Germline V gives CDR1 SGDLS, CDR2 YYNGEE. The CDR3 runs to 16 residues. Seattle's enrolled individuals joined amid active infection and were then monitored longitudinally. V is TRBV9 and J is TRBJ2-3; D is perhaps TRBD1 (6 bases). The sequence was obtained from a woman in her 50s with COVID-19, enrolled during active disease. Sequencing input: peripheral blood. This CDR3 is CASSALGKGDTDTQYF. As DNA, the CDR3 is TGTGCCAGCAGCGCACTCGGTAAGGGGGACACAGATACGCAGTATTTT.